This T cell receptor (beta chain) was observed in a study of T cells after yellow fever vaccination. Whole-study findings and limits: Overall, a small share of clonotypes was seen in both CD4 and CD8 compartments.

Making TCR cDNA involved 5'RACE template switching, which added UMIs and a universal primer site. One entry per CDR3 protein results from TCRdb running MiXCR on the 5' RACE reads. This repertoire shows approximately 250,000 distinct CDR3 sequences, more than 6.5% found once; its top ten account for 0.8% to 1.2%. This clonotype came up a few times. As yet, its antigen is unknown. The junction shows a germline mismatch at one end, possibly a read error. The TCR comes from a man younger than 40 who received the YFV17D yellow fever vaccine. Material: CD4+ T cells sorted from PBMCs, obtained on the day of the yellow fever booster vaccination.

The CDR3 loop reads CCASLPTGKITYEQYF. The CDR3, as DNA: TGCTGTGCTAGTCTCCCGACAGGGAAAATAACCTACGAGCAGTACTTC. The gene calls are TRBV20-1 and TRBJ2-7, with 7 nucleotides matching TRBD1. The CDR3 extends over 16 amino acids. Germline V gene lookup returns CDR1 DFQATT and CDR2 SNEGSKA (reference sequence).